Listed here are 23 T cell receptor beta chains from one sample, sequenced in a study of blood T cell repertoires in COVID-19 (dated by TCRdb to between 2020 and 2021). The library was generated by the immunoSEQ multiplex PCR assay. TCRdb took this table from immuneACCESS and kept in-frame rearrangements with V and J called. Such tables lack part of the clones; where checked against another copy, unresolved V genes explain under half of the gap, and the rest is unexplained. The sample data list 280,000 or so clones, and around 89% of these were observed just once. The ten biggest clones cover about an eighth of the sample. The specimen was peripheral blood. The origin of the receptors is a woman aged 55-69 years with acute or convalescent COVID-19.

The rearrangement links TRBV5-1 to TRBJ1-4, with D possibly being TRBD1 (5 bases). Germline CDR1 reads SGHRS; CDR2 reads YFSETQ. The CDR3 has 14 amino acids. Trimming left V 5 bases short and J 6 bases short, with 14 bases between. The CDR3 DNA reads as TGCGCCAGCAGGACAGCCCAGCCGGATGAAAAACTGTTTTTT. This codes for CASRTAQPDEKLFF. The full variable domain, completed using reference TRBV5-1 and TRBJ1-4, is KAGVTQTPRYLIKTRGQQVTLSCSPISGHRSVSWYQQTPGQGLQFLFEYFSETQRNKGNFPGRFSGRQFSNSRSEMNVSTLELGDSALYLCASRTAQPDEKLFFGSGTQLSVL.

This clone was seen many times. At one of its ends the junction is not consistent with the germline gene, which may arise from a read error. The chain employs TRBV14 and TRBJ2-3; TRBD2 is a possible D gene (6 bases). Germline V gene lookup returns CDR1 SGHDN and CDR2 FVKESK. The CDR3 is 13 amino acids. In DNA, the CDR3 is TGTGCCAGCAGCCTCAATTCCGGGACTCCATTAAAGTTC. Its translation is CASSLNSGTPLKF.

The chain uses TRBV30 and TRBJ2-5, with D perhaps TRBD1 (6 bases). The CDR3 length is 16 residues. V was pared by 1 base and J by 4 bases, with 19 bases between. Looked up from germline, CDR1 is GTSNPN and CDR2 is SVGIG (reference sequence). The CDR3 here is CAWSGEGTPIGETQYF. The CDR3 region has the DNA TGTGCCTGGAGTGGTGAAGGGACACCGATCGGAGAGACCCAGTACTTC.

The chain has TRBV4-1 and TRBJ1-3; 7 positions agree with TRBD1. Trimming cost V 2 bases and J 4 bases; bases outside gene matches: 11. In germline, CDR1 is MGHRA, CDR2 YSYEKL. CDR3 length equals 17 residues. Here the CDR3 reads CASSQTTRDSIGNTIYF. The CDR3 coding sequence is TGCGCCAGCAGCCAAACCACTCGGGACAGTATAGGAAACACCATATATTTT.

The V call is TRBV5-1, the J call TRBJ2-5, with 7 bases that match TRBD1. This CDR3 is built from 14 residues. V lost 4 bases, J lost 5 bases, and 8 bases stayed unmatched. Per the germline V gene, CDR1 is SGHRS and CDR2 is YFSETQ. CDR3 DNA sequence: TGCGCCAGCAGCGGGACAGTAAATCAGGAGACCCAGTACTTC. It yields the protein CASSGTVNQETQYF.

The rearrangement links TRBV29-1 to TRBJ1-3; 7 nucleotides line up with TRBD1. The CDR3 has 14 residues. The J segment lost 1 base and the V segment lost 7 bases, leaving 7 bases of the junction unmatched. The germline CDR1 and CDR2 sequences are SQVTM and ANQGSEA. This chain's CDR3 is CSAKTRGSGNTIYF. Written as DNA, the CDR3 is TGCAGCGCAAAAACCAGGGGGTCTGGAAACACCATATATTTT.

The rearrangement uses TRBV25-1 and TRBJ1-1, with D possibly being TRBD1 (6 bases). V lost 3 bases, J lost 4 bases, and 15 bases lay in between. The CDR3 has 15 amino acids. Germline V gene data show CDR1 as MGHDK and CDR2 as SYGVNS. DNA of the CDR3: TGTGCCAGCAGTGACCTCGCAGGGGCGGGCACTGAAGCTTTCTTT. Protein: CASSDLAGAGTEAFF.

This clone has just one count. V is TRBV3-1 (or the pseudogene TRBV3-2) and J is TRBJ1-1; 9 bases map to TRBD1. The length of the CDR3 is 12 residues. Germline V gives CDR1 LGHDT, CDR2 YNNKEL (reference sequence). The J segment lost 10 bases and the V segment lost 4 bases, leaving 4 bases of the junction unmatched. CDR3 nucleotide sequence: TGTGCCAGCAGCCCGGGACAGGGAACAGCTTTCTTT. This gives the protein CASSPGQGTAFF.

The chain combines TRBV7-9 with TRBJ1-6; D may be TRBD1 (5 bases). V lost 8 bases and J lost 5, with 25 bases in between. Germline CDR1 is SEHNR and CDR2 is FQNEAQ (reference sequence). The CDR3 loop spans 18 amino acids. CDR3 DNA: TGTGCCAGCGGGGTTGCCTGGGCGGGGGAGAAAAATAATTCACCCCTCCACTTT. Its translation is CASGVAWAGEKNNSPLHF.

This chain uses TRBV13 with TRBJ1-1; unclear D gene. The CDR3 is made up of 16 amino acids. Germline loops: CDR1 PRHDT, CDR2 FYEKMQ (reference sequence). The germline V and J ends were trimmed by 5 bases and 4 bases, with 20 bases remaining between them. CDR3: CASSPAGRSGGTEAFF. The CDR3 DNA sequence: TGTGCCAGCAGCCCCGCGGGTCGGTCTGGTGGCACTGAAGCTTTCTTT.

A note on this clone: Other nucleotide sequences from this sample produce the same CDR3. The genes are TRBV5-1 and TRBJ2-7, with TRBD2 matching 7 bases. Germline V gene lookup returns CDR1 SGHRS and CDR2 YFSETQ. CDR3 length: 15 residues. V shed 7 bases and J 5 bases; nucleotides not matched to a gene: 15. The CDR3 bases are TGCGCCAGCGGGGGGGGGAGGGCTTGGCTGGACGAGCAGTACTTC. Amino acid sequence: CASGGGRAWLDEQYF.

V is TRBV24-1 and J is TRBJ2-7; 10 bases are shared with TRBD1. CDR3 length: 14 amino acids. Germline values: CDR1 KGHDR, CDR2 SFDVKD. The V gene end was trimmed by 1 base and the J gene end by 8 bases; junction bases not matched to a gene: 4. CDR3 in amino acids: CATSDLGTGEQQYF. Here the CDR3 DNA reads TGTGCCACCAGTGATTTAGGGACAGGGGAGCAGCAGTACTTC.

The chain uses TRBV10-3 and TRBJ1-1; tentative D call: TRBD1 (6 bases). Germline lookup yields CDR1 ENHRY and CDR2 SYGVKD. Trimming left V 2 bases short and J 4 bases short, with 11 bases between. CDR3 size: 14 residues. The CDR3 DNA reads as TGTGCCATCAGTGAGACAGGGAAGGTCACTGAAGCTTTCTTT. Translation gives CAISETGKVTEAFF.

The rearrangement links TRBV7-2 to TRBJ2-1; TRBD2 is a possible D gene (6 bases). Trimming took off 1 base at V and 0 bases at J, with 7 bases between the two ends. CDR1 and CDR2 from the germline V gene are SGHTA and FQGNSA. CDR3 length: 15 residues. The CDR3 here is CASSLGAGSYNEQFF. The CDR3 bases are TGTGCCAGCAGCTTAGGAGCGGGCTCCTACAATGAGCAGTTCTTC.

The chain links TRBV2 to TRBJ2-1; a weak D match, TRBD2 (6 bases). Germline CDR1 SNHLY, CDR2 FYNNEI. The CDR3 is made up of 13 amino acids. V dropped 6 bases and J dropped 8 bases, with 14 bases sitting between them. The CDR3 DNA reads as TGTGCCAGCAGCCTACTTTGGGGGGATGAGCAGTTCTTC. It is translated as CASSLLWGDEQFF.

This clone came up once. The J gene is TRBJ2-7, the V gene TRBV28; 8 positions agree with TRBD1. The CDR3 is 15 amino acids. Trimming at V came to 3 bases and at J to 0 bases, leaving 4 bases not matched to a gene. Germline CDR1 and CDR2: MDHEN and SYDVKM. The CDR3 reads CASSLWDRNSYEQYF. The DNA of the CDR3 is TGTGCCAGCAGTTTGTGGGACAGGAACTCCTACGAGCAGTACTTC. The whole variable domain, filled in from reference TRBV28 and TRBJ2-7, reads DVKVTQSSRYLVKRTGEKVFLECVQDMDHENMFWYRQDPGLGLRLIYFSYDVKMKEKGDIPEGYSVSREKKERFSLILESASTNQTSMYLCASSLWDRNSYEQYFGPGTRLTVT.

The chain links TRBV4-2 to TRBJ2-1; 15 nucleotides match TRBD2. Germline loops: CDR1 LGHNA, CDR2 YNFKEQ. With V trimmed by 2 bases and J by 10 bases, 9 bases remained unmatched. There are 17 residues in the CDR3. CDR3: CASSQTGTSGGQGEQFF. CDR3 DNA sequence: TGTGCCAGCAGCCAAACCGGGACTAGCGGGGGGCAAGGGGAGCAGTTCTTC.

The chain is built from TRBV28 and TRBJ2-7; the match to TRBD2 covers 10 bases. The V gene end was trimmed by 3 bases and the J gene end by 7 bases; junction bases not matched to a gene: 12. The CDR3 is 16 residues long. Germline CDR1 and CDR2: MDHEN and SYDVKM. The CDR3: CASSFNAASGSREQYF. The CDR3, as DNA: TGTGCCAGCAGTTTCAATGCGGCTAGCGGGAGTAGGGAGCAGTACTTC.

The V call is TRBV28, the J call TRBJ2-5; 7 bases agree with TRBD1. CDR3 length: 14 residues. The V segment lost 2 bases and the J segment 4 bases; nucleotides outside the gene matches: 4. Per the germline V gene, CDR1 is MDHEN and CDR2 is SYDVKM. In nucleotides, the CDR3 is TGTGCCAGCAGTTTAAGACAGGGTCTAGAGACCCAGTACTTC. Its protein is CASSLRQGLETQYF.

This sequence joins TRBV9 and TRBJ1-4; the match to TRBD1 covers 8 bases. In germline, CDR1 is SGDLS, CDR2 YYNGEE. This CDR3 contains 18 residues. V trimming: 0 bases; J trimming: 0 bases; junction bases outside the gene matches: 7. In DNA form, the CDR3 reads TGTGCCAGCAGCGTAGTTCCAGGGGGCACTGCAACTAATGAAAAACTGTTTTTT. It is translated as CASSVVPGGTATNEKLFF.

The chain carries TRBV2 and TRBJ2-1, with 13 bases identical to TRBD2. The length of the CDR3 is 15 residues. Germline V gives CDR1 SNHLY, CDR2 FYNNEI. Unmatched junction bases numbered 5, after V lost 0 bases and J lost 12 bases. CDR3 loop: CASSEAGTSGTPQFF. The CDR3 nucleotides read TGTGCCAGCAGTGAAGCTGGGACTAGCGGGACACCGCAGTTCTTC.

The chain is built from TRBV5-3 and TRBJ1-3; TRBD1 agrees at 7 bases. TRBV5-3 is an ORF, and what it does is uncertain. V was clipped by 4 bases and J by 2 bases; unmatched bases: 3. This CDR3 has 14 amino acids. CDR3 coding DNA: TGTGCCAGAAGCCAGCAGGGGGCTGGAAACACCATATATTTT. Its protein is CARSQQGAGNTIYF.

The CDR3: CASSTLPGQETNTEAFF. The CDR3 nucleotides are TGTGCCAGCAGCACCCTCCCGGGACAGGAAACGAACACTGAAGCTTTCTTT. The chain employs TRBV7-6 and TRBJ1-1, with 8 bases aligning to TRBD1. V lost 5 bases to trimming and J lost 1 base; unmatched junction nucleotides: 12. Germline-derived CDR1 and CDR2 are SGHVS and FNYEAQ. The CDR3 is 17 amino acids.